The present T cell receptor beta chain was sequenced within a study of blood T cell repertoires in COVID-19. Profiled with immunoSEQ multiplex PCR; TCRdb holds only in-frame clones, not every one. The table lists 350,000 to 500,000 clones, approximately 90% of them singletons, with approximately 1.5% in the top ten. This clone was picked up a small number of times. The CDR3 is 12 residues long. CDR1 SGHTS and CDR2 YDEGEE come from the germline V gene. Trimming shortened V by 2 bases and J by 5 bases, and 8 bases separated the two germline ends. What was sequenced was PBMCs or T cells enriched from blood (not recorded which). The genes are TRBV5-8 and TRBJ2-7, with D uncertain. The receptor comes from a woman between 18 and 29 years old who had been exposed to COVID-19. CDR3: CASSLVDNEQYF. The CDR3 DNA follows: TGTGCCAGCAGCTTAGTAGACAACGAGCAGTACTTC. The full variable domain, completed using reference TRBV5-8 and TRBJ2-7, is EAGVTQSPTHLIKTRGQQATLRCSPISGHTSVYWYQQALGLGLQFLLWYDEGEERNRGNFPPRFSGRQFPNYSSELNVNALELEDSALYLCASSLVDNEQYFGPGTRLTVT.